One and the same sample provided the 25 T cell receptor beta chains below, sequenced in a study of blood T cell repertoires in COVID-19. Data came from immunoSEQ multiplex PCR; TCRdb stores just in-frame clones and leaves some out. The sample holds about 440,000 clones, roughly 88% seen once. The sample taken for sequencing was peripheral blood. These receptors were collected from a woman aged 50 to 65 with COVID-19, enrolled during active disease.

This CDR3 reads CASSEPPGLNYGYTF. In DNA, the CDR3 is TGTGCCAGCAGTGAACCTCCAGGACTTAACTATGGCTACACCTTC. The rearrangement uses TRBV6-1 and TRBJ1-2; the D is unclear. Trimming pared 2 bases from V and 1 base from J, leaving 11 bases between. CDR1 MNHNS and CDR2 SASEGT come from the germline V gene. The CDR3 totals 15 residues.

The J gene is TRBJ2-1, the V gene TRBV4-1; D might be TRBD1 (6 bases). Trimming cost V 1 base and J 3 bases, with 10 bases left between them. This CDR3 comprises 15 residues. The germline CDR1 and CDR2 sequences are MGHRA and YSYEKL. The CDR3 spells CASSQAGANYNEQFF. The CDR3 coding sequence is TGCGCCAGCAGCCAAGCAGGGGCTAACTACAATGAGCAGTTCTTC.

This chain uses TRBV18 with TRBJ2-1, with a possible D match to TRBD1 (5 bases). V lost 6 bases and J 10 bases, leaving 19 bases between the germline ends. Per germline, CDR1 KGHSH and CDR2 LQKENI. The CDR3 covers 14 residues. The CDR3 DNA sequence: TGTGCCAGCTCCCTTCGTGCAGGGATAAACGAGCAGTTCTTC. Protein sequence: CASSLRAGINEQFF.

This chain links TRBV5-1 with TRBJ1-4; maybe TRBD1 (5 bases). Germline-derived CDR1 and CDR2 are SGHRS and YFSETQ. CDR3 length equals 15 residues. Between the trimmed V and J ends, which lost 0 bases and 2 bases, there was a span of 8 bases. DNA of the CDR3: TGCGCCAGCAGCTTGGAGGGGCTTACTAATGAAAAACTGTTTTTT. Amino acid sequence: CASSLEGLTNEKLFF. The variable domain in full, with the rest retrieved from reference TRBV5-1 and TRBJ1-4, is KAGVTQTPRYLIKTRGQQVTLSCSPISGHRSVSWYQQTPGQGLQFLFEYFSETQRNKGNFPGRFSGRQFSNSRSEMNVSTLELGDSALYLCASSLEGLTNEKLFFGSGTQLSVL.

The genes are TRBV5-1 and TRBJ1-2, with D maybe TRBD1 (6 bases). The CDR3 extends over 18 amino acids. The germline V gene has CDR1 SGHRS and CDR2 YFSETQ. Trimming took 3 bases from V and 0 from J, leaving 21 bases between them. The CDR3, as DNA: TGCGCCAGCAGCTATTACTCACAGGGAAAAGGATCTAACTATGGCTACACCTTC. Its translation is CASSYYSQGKGSNYGYTF. Based on the CDR3 plus reference TRBV5-1 and TRBJ1-2, the full variable domain is KAGVTQTPRYLIKTRGQQVTLSCSPISGHRSVSWYQQTPGQGLQFLFEYFSETQRNKGNFPGRFSGRQFSNSRSEMNVSTLELGDSALYLCASSYYSQGKGSNYGYTFGSGTRLTVV.

This chain joins TRBV6-1 and TRBJ1-2; no definite D call. This CDR3 comprises 13 residues. V was cut by 2 bases and J by 4 bases, with 8 bases left in between. Germline V lookup: CDR1 MNHNS, CDR2 SASEGT. CDR3 nucleotides: TGTGCCAGCAGTGAAAACGGTTTCTATGGCTACACCTTC. Translating it yields CASSENGFYGYTF.

This chain joins TRBV28 and TRBJ1-1; TRBD1 might be the D (6 bases). The CDR3 is 15 residues long. Trimming cost V 5 bases and J 5 bases, with 18 bases left between them. Germline CDR1 and CDR2: MDHEN and SYDVKM. The CDR3 spells CASSASQGWWTEAFF. The DNA of the CDR3 is TGTGCCAGCAGTGCATCACAGGGATGGTGGACTGAAGCTTTCTTT.

The chain carries TRBV7-9 and TRBJ1-2; D perhaps matches TRBD1 (5 bases). Trimming removed 7 bases at V and 7 bases at J, with 19 bases between. Germline V lookup: CDR1 SEHNR, CDR2 FQNEAQ (reference sequence). This CDR3 region has 14 residues. The CDR3 region has the DNA TGTGCCAGCACCCCAGCGGGGCAGGACTCTGGCTACACCTTC. Amino acids: CASTPAGQDSGYTF.

The chain has TRBV23-1 and TRBJ1-4; a possible D gene is TRBD1 (5 bases). TRBV23-1 carries the ORF label, with uncertain function. The V and J ends lost 2 bases and 0 bases respectively, with 19 bases between them. The length of the CDR3 is 19 residues. The CDR3 sequence: CASSQSRAQAGTTNEKLFF. DNA of the CDR3: TGCGCCAGCAGTCAAAGCAGGGCTCAGGCTGGGACAACTAATGAAAAACTGTTTTTT.

The chain recombines TRBV6-5 with TRBJ1-1; 9 bases match TRBD1. The germline V gene has CDR1 MNHEY and CDR2 SVGAGI. This CDR3 region has 14 residues. Germline trimming cut 7 bases from V and 0 bases from J; bases unmatched to any gene: 3. CDR3 DNA: TGTGCCAGCATGGACAGGGGCGTGAACACTGAAGCTTTCTTT. As protein: CASMDRGVNTEAFF.

This clone was seen more than once but under ten times. V is TRBV6-1 and J is TRBJ1-1, with unresolved D. V was shortened by 3 bases and J by 5 bases, with 4 bases between the two germline ends. Germline V gene data show CDR1 as MNHNS and CDR2 as SASEGT. The CDR3 runs 11 residues. CDR3 in amino acids: CASSESTEAFF. In DNA, the CDR3 is TGTGCCAGCAGTGAGAGTACTGAAGCTTTCTTT.

The rearrangement links TRBV6-6 to TRBJ1-5; 7 bases line up with TRBD1. V shed 7 bases, J shed 6 bases, and the junction held 12 bases outside the gene matches. Germline CDR1 is MNHNY and CDR2 is SVGAGI (reference sequence). CDR3 size: 15 residues. The CDR3 DNA sequence: TGTGCCAGCACCCTACAGGGGCAGGCTGGTCAGCCCCAGCATTTT. Translated, it gives CASTLQGQAGQPQHF.

The chain links TRBV5-6 to TRBJ1-1; no definite D call. The CDR3 loop spans 18 amino acids. Deletions cut 0 bases from V and 1 base from J, with 19 bases between. The germline gives CDR1 SGHDT, CDR2 YYEEEE. The CDR3 sequence: CASSLDSFAGRANTEAFF. The DNA for the CDR3 is TGTGCCAGCAGCTTGGATTCCTTCGCGGGGAGGGCGAACACTGAAGCTTTCTTT.

V gene TRBV19 combines with J gene TRBJ1-3, with D hard to call. V was cut by 5 bases and J by 2 bases, with 13 bases left in between. In germline, CDR1 is LNHDA, CDR2 SQIVND (reference sequence). The CDR3 has 15 residues. The CDR3 reads CASSASRGTGNTIYF. DNA for the CDR3: TGTGCCAGTAGTGCGTCGAGAGGGACTGGAAACACCATATATTTT. Drawing the rest from reference TRBV19 and TRBJ1-3, the complete variable domain is DGGITQSPKYLFRKEGQNVTLSCEQNLNHDAMYWYRQDPGQGLRLIYYSQIVNDFQKGDIAEGYSVSREKKESFPLTVTSAQKNPTAFYLCASSASRGTGNTIYFGEGSWLTVV.

The V gene is TRBV9, the J gene TRBJ1-6; 7 nucleotides line up with TRBD1. The CDR3 is made up of 16 amino acids. Per germline, CDR1 SGDLS and CDR2 YYNGEE. V lost 4 bases and J lost 5; bases outside the gene matches: 9. The CDR3 region is CASSPRRQGNNSPLHF. CDR3 sequence (DNA): TGTGCCAGCAGCCCCCGCCGACAGGGCAATAATTCACCCCTCCACTTT.

The V call is TRBV5-1, the J call TRBJ2-2; 10 bases match TRBD1. V shed 4 bases, J shed 3 bases, and the junction held 6 bases outside the gene matches. The CDR3 totals 16 residues. Germline V gives CDR1 SGHRS, CDR2 YFSETQ. The CDR3 nucleotides are TGCGCCAGCAGCCGAACTGGGACAGGGGACACCGGGGAGCTGTTTTTT. This translates into CASSRTGTGDTGELFF.

The rearrangement joins TRBV2 to TRBJ2-3, with 7 positions matching TRBD1. This CDR3 is 14 amino acids long. The germline V gene has CDR1 SNHLY and CDR2 FYNNEI. V lost 7 bases, J lost 2 bases, and 6 bases stayed unmatched. The CDR3 DNA follows: TGTGCCAGCAACACAGGGGCCCTCACAGATACGCAGTATTTT. The encoded protein is CASNTGALTDTQYF.

The chain couples TRBV7-2 to TRBJ1-5; D remains ambiguous. Germline lookup yields CDR1 SGHTA and CDR2 FQGNSA. This CDR3 is built from 13 residues. The V end lost 1 base, the J end lost 4 bases, and 5 bases lay between the germline ends. The CDR3 DNA is TGTGCCAGCAGCTTAGACTTAAATCAGCCCCAGCATTTT. The encoded protein is CASSLDLNQPQHF. The full variable domain, its missing parts supplied by reference TRBV7-2 and TRBJ1-5, is GAGVSQSPSNKVTEKGKDVELRCDPISGHTALYWYRQSLGQGLEFLIYFQGNSAPDKSGLPSDRFSAERTGGSVSTLTIQRTQQEDSAVYLCASSLDLNQPQHFGDGTRLSIL.

The rearrangement uses TRBV29-1 and TRBJ1-1, with unresolved D. The length of the CDR3 is 13 residues. CDR1 is SQVTM, CDR2 ANQGSEA, per germline. V gave up 4 bases and J gave up 4 bases, with 13 bases separating them. CDR3 coding DNA: TGCAGCGTTGCTAGGGCGGCGGGCACTGAAGCTTTCTTT. Amino acids: CSVARAAGTEAFF.

The rearrangement links TRBV28 to TRBJ1-1; D remains unclear. Germline V CDR1 and CDR2: MDHEN, SYDVKM. V was shortened by 5 bases and J by 1 base, with 8 bases between the two germline ends. The CDR3 runs 13 residues. The CDR3 region has the DNA TGTGCCAGCAGTCCCGCGGCGAACACTGAAGCTTTCTTT. Translated, it gives CASSPAANTEAFF.

V usage is TRBV21-1 and J usage is TRBJ2-3; the table's TRBD2 call for D was not verified on the DNA. TRBV21-1 is tagged as a pseudogene. The CDR3 length is 11 residues. CDR3 bases: TGTGCCGGGGGGGCCGCAGATACGCAGTATTTT. It is translated as CAGGAADTQYF.

The chain links TRBV19 to TRBJ1-1, with a weak D call TRBD1 (5 bases). V was clipped by 9 bases and J by 3 bases, with 20 bases between them. This CDR3 has 15 amino acids. Germline lookup yields CDR1 LNHDA and CDR2 SQIVND (reference sequence). CDR3 nucleotides: TGTGCCAGCGAATCCAGGGTAGCTCCTCACACTGAAGCTTTCTTT. This gives the protein CASESRVAPHTEAFF.

V usage is TRBV7-9 and J usage is TRBJ2-5; tentatively, D is TRBD1 (5 bases). Trimming stripped 1 base from V and 4 bases from J, with 13 bases between. CDR1 is SEHNR and CDR2 is FQNEAQ in the germline V gene (reference sequence). CDR3 length: 15 amino acids. The DNA of the CDR3 is TGTGCCAGCAGCTTAGGCTTGGCAGGGATAGAGACCCAGTACTTC. Amino acids: CASSLGLAGIETQYF. The full variable domain, in which reference TRBV7-9 and TRBJ2-5 provide the parts outside the CDR3, is DTGVSQNPRHKITKRGQNVTFRCDPISEHNRLYWYRQTLGQGPEFLTYFQNEAQLEKSRLLSDRFSAERPKGSFSTLEIQRTEQGDSAMYLCASSLGLAGIETQYFGPGTRLLVL.

V and J are TRBV6-5 and TRBJ2-2; TRBD1 agrees at 10 bases. With 8 bases clipped from V and 2 bases from J, the junction kept 2 bases outside the gene matches. Germline assignment: CDR1 MNHEY and CDR2 SVGAGI. CDR3 length: 14 residues. The CDR3 spells CASWDRGNTGELFF. CDR3 DNA: TGTGCCAGCTGGGACAGGGGAAACACCGGGGAGCTGTTTTTT.

With regard to this clone: At one end the junction does not follow the germline gene, possibly because of a read error. J is TRBJ2-3 and V is TRBV15, with D perhaps TRBD2 (5 bases). Looked up from germline, CDR1 is LNHNV and CDR2 is YYDKDF (reference sequence). There are 15 residues in the CDR3. The CDR3, as DNA: TGTGCCACCAGCAGAGTTTTGGCTAGCAGAGATACGCAGTATTTT. Its protein product is CATSRVLASRDTQYF.